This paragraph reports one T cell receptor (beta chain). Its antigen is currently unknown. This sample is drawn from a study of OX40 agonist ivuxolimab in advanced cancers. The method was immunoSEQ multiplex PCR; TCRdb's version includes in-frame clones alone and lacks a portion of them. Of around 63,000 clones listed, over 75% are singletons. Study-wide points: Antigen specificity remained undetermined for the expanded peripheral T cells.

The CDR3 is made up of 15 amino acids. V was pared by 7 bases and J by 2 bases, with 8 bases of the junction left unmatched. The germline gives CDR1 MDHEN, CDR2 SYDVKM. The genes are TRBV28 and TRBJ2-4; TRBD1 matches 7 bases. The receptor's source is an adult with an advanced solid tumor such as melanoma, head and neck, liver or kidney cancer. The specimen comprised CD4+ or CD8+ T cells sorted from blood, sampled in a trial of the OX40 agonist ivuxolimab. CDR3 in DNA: TGTGCCAGCACCGAGGGGGCGCCGACCAAAAACATTCAGTACTTC. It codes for CASTEGAPTKNIQYF.